One T cell receptor beta chain is described in this entry. Antigen: not known. Measured with immunoSEQ multiplex PCR; TCRdb has only the in-frame clones, and not every one. The sample lists about 120,000 clones, 88% occurring once. This sample was taken from a study of cytomegalovirus exposure and HLA in healthy donors. Study information: It was reported in a later analysis that the same platform had been used for the roughly 110 validation repertoires as for the 550 to 700 first-cohort repertoires. Broader study findings: CMV antigen specificity was confirmed in vitro for three CMV-associated chains. The study found most TCR sequences rare, yet found some public TCRs in many donors. Researchers counted approximately 160 TCR beta chains as cytomegalovirus-associated.

Germline lookup yields CDR1 MNHEY and CDR2 SMNVEV (reference sequence). This CDR3 has 14 amino acids. Germline trimming cut 4 bases from V and 8 bases from J; bases unmatched to any gene: 4. Specimen: PBMCs. This TCR derives from a woman younger than 30 in good health and CMV-seropositive. J is TRBJ1-5 and V is TRBV27; 11 nucleotides match TRBD1. The CDR3 is CASSSRTGGKPQHF. CDR3 nucleotide sequence: TGTGCCAGCAGTTCCCGGACAGGGGGCAAGCCCCAGCATTTT.